A selection of T cell receptor beta chains follows, all from one sample in a study of CD8+CD57+ T cells in acquired aplastic anemia. TCRdb independently ran MiXCR on the reads; one entry per CDR3 protein. The profile shows 150,000 to 200,000 distinct CDR3 sequences, 48% of them singletons. Input material: sorted CD4+, CD8+, or CD8+CD57+ T cells (not recorded which) from PBMCs. The receptor set was obtained from a human donor with aplastic anemia. Both conserved end residues are part of each CDR3. The order of the fields is J gene, V gene, D gene, clone size, CDR3 protein, CDR3 DNA. The D gene is left open where the match is weak. The size field is filled for only some rows; it gives once, few, many or a size class.

TRBJ2-7	TRBV10-1	-	many	CASTSSLGVWYEQYF	TGCGCCAGCACCTCCTCCCTGGGGGTCTGGTACGAGCAGTACTTC
TRBJ2-7	TRBV4-2	-	once	CASSQFSPGLSYEQYF	TGTGCCAGCAGCCAATTCTCCCCGGGCTTGTCCTACGAGCAGTACTTC
TRBJ2-7	TRBV14	TRBD1	many	CASSQDSGTGGQGEQYF	TGTGCCAGCAGCCAAGATTCCGGGACAGGGGGCCAGGGCGAGCAGTACTTC
TRBJ1-5	TRBV7-7	TRBD1	many	CASSSAGQLQPQHF	TGTGCTAGCAGCTCGGCGGGACAGCTCCAGCCCCAGCATTTT
TRBJ2-3	TRBV11-3	TRBD1	many	CASSRNRGKADTQYF	TGTGCCAGCAGTCGAAACAGGGGGAAGGCAGATACGCAGTATTTT
TRBJ1-3	TRBV24-1	-	-	CATSDSSLHTGNTIYF	TGTGCCACCAGTGATTCGAGCCTTCACACTGGAAACACCATATATTTT
TRBJ2-3	TRBV24-1	-	many	CATSEGDIGTDTQYF	TGTGCCACCAGTGAGGGGGACATAGGGACAGATACGCAGTATTTT
TRBJ1-2	TRBV10-3	-	few	CAIGASAESYGYTF	TGTGCCATCGGTGCCTCAGCCGAATCCTATGGCTACACCTTC
TRBJ2-1	TRBV25-1	-	-	CASRKQGDEQFF	TGTGCCAGCAGAAAACAGGGTGATGAGCAGTTCTTC
TRBJ1-2	TRBV9	TRBD1	many	CASDRQGANYGYTF	TGTGCCAGCGATCGACAGGGGGCTAACTATGGCTACACCTTC
TRBJ2-7	TRBV5-1	-	many	CASSSQGGEQYF	TGCGCCAGCAGTTCTCAGGGGGGCGAGCAGTACTTC
TRBJ1-4	TRBV15	-	once	CATSREGHGATNEKLFF	TGTGCCACCAGCAGAGAGGGACATGGTGCAACTAATGAAAAACTGTTTTTT
TRBJ2-2	TRBV20-1	TRBD2	-	CSARGTSGIANTGELFF	TGCAGTGCTAGAGGGACTAGCGGGATCGCGAACACCGGGGAGCTGTTTTTT
TRBJ1-2	TRBV12-3/TRBV12-4	-	many	CASSFSQLYGYTF	TGTGCCAGCAGTTTTTCCCAGCTCTATGGCTACACCTTC
TRBJ2-7	TRBV13	-	-	CASSLTRGRYEQYF	TGTGCCAGCAGCTTAACCAGGGGACGCTACGAGCAGTACTTC
TRBJ1-6	TRBV7-9	-	few	CASSGGRAERLLHF	TGTGCCAGCTCGGGGGGGAGGGCGGAACGTCTCCTCCACTTT
TRBJ2-3	TRBV19	TRBD2	many	CASSSTSGVTDTQYF	TGTGCCAGTAGTAGTACTAGCGGGGTGACAGATACGCAGTATTTT
TRBJ2-2	TRBV10-3	-	-	CAISEKGGGVTGELFF	TGTGCCATCAGTGAAAAGGGTGGAGGGGTTACCGGGGAGCTGTTTTTT
TRBJ1-4	TRBV25-1	TRBD1	few	CASSRTGPTNEKLFF	TGTGCCAGCAGCAGGACAGGGCCGACTAATGAAAAACTGTTTTTT
TRBJ2-1	TRBV15	TRBD2	once	CATSRDPGGTYNEQFF	TGTGCCACCAGCAGAGATCCGGGGGGAACCTACAATGAGCAGTTCTTC
TRBJ2-7	TRBV12-5	TRBD1	many	CASGLGTGVSYEQYF	TGTGCTAGTGGTCTAGGGACAGGGGTCTCCTACGAGCAGTACTTC
TRBJ2-1	TRBV4-1	-	-	CASSQDSMGNEQIF	TGCGCCAGCAGCCAAGATTCCATGGGCAATGAGCAGATCTTC
TRBJ1-1	TRBV2	-	once	CAGKTGGTEAFF	TGTGCCGGGAAGACAGGAGGCACTGAAGCTTTCTTT
TRBJ1-5	TRBV20-1	-	-	CSARGQTFEDQPQHF	TGCAGTGCTAGGGGTCAGACCTTCGAGGATCAGCCCCAGCATTTT
TRBJ1-6	TRBV10-1	-	-	CAGSESYSPLHF	TGCGCCGGCAGTGAGTCGTATTCACCCCTCCACTTT
TRBJ2-1	TRBV5-1	-	many	CASSPMDGEQFF	TGCGCCAGCAGCCCTATGGACGGAGAGCAGTTCTTC
TRBJ1-1	TRBV19	-	many	CASSTGTYTEAFF	TGTGCCAGTAGTACCGGGACCTACACTGAAGCTTTCTTT
TRBJ1-5	TRBV5-5	-	many	CASSLESNQPQHF	TGCGCCAGCAGCTTGGAGAGCAATCAGCCCCAGCATTTT
TRBJ2-4	TRBV4-1	-	many	CASSQTTGNIQYF	TGCGCCAGCAGCCAAACCACAGGTAACATTCAGTACTTC
TRBJ1-5	TRBV15	TRBD1	-	CATSSRTGGRGNQPQHF	TGTGCCACCAGCAGCCGGACAGGGGGCAGAGGGAATCAGCCCCAGCATTTT
TRBJ1-1	TRBV18	-	many	CASSPLPGGDTEAFF	TGTGCCAGCTCACCACTCCCTGGGGGTGACACTGAAGCTTTCTTT
TRBJ1-3	TRBV6-5	TRBD1	many	CASSYSGQGRNTIYF	TGTGCCAGCAGTTACTCGGGACAGGGTCGAAACACCATATATTTT
TRBJ2-7	TRBV12-3/TRBV12-4	TRBD1	many	CASQRDSLYEQYF	TGTGCCAGCCAACGGGACAGCCTCTACGAGCAGTACTTC
TRBJ2-6	TRBV25-1	-	many	CASSEWGLGAFGGANVLTF	TGTGCCAGCAGTGAATGGGGATTGGGGGCCTTTGGTGGGGCCAACGTCCTGACTTTC
TRBJ2-2	TRBV7-6	TRBD2	-	CASRSETSGGRFTGELFF	TGTGCCAGCAGATCTGAGACTAGCGGGGGGCGGTTCACCGGAGAGCTGTTTTTT
TRBJ1-5	TRBV2	-	-	CASSLGNNQPQHF	TGTGCCAGCAGCCTGGGGAACAATCAGCCCCAGCATTTT
TRBJ2-1	TRBV19	-	-	CASSIGGRSYNEQFF	TGTGCCAGTAGTATAGGGGGCCGCTCCTACAATGAGCAGTTCTTC
TRBJ1-4	TRBV2	TRBD1	-	CASSAQGGVREKLFF	TGTGCCAGCAGTGCTCAGGGGGGGGTTAGAGAAAAACTGTTTTTT
TRBJ2-1	TRBV11-2	TRBD1	many	CASSLDQGAYNEQFF	TGTGCCAGCAGCTTAGACCAGGGGGCCTACAATGAGCAGTTCTTC
TRBJ1-5	TRBV10-3	-	-	CAISEYGSGQPFNQPQHF	TGTGCCATCAGTGAGTATGGTTCTGGACAGCCATTCAATCAGCCCCAGCATTTT
TRBJ2-3	TRBV5-5	TRBD2	many	CASSFPTSGWDTQYF	TGTGCCAGCAGCTTTCCCACTAGCGGGTGGGATACGCAGTATTTT
TRBJ2-2	TRBV7-3	-	few	CASSPDGTGELFF	TGTGCCAGCAGCCCAGATGGCACCGGGGAGCTGTTTTTT
TRBJ1-2	TRBV6-5	-	-	CASSYSRGRGLPGGYTF	TGTGCCAGCAGTTACTCGCGGGGCAGGGGCCTGCCTGGTGGCTACACCTTC
TRBJ2-7	TRBV18	-	few	CASSPLLSSYEQYF	TGTGCCAGCTCACCGCTCTTGAGCTCCTACGAGCAGTACTTC